This TCR beta chain was recovered during a study of cytomegalovirus exposure and HLA in healthy donors. This CDR3 is built from 17 residues. Germline V CDR1 and CDR2: SEHNR, FQNEAQ (reference sequence). With V trimmed by 5 bases and J by 0 bases, 7 bases remained unmatched. The data were produced by immunoSEQ multiplex PCR, yet TCRdb's version contains in-frame clones alone and is incomplete. The repertoire includes 150,000 to 250,000 clones, roughly 81% of them detected once, and roughly 1.2% sits in the top ten. The V call is TRBV7-9, the J call TRBJ1-5; 10 bases are shared with TRBD1. The source material was PBMCs. This receptor was obtained from a woman in her twenties or thirties in good health and CMV-seronegative. CDR3: CASSHGQGVISNQPQHF. Here the CDR3 DNA reads TGTGCCAGCAGCCACGGACAGGGGGTTATTAGCAATCAGCCCCAGCATTTT. The variable domain in full, completed from reference TRBV7-9 and TRBJ1-5, reads DTGVSQNPRHKITKRGQNVTFRCDPISEHNRLYWYRQTLGQGPEFLTYFQNEAQLEKSRLLSDRFSAERPKGSFSTLEIQRTEQGDSAMYLCASSHGQGVISNQPQHFGDGTRLSIL.